The 4 T cell receptor beta chains below were found in one sample sequenced in a study of shared clonotypes between healthy human individuals. The method was immunoSEQ multiplex PCR; TCRdb's version includes in-frame clones alone and lacks a portion of them. The sample has approximately 2,300,000 clones; less than 95% are singletons. The material sequenced was naive CD4+ T cells from PBMCs. Documented subset: CD45RA+ positively selected. The receptors were gathered from a man younger than 30 in good health. Some clones in this sample may be carry-over from other donors' samples.

This chain connects TRBV18 to TRBJ2-5; the D gene is possibly TRBD1 (5 bases). Trimming left V 6 bases short and J 1 base short, with 15 bases between. The germline gives CDR1 KGHSH, CDR2 LQKENI. The CDR3 length is 15 residues. CDR3 DNA sequence: TGTGCCAGCTCTACCAAGCAGGGCCGCCAAGAGACCCAGTACTTC. It yields the protein CASSTKQGRQETQYF.

The chain joins TRBV5-1 to TRBJ2-7; the match to TRBD2 covers 9 bases. Trimming removed 5 bases from V and 0 bases from J; junction bases left unmatched: 3. There are 14 residues in the CDR3. Per the germline V gene, CDR1 is SGHRS and CDR2 is YFSETQ. The CDR3 DNA reads TGCGCCAGCAGTAGGACTAGCGCCTCCTACGAGCAGTACTTC. It codes for CASSRTSASYEQYF.

The chain combines TRBV4-1 with TRBJ2-1; 9 nucleotides align to TRBD2. V lost 3 bases and J lost 6; bases outside the gene matches: 6. CDR3 length: 15 residues. Germline CDR1 MGHRA, CDR2 YSYEKL. The CDR3 nucleotides are TGCGCCAGCAGCCACGGCGGGAGGGATATCAATGAGCAGTTCTTC. As protein: CASSHGGRDINEQFF.

The V call is TRBV2, the J call TRBJ2-7; tentative D call: TRBD1 (6 bases). Trimming took 7 bases from V and 6 from J, leaving 19 bases between them. The germline V gene has CDR1 SNHLY and CDR2 FYNNEI. The CDR3 extends over 14 amino acids. As DNA, the CDR3 is TGTGCCAGCACCCCCCAGGGCAGGGGTTTCGAGCAGTACTTC. Protein sequence: CASTPQGRGFEQYF.